The sequence of this T cell receptor (beta chain) was determined in a study of T cells after yellow fever vaccination. This clonotype occurred many times. Its antigen is undetermined. From the 5' RACE reads, TCRdb called clonotypes with MiXCR, one entry per CDR3 protein. The sample has 120,000 to 150,000 distinct CDR3 sequences, more than 6% seen once. Whole-study results and caveats: The booster response re-showed most primary clones: approximately 95% CD4, around 85% CD8. Clonotype sharing between CD4 and CD8 compartments was small.

The input for sequencing was CD4+ T cells sorted from PBMCs, taken 5 days after the yellow fever booster vaccination. This receptor was obtained from a man aged 30-40 years who received the YFV17D yellow fever vaccine.

Written as DNA, the CDR3 is TGCGCCAGCAGCTTGGCGGGGGGACGGAACACTGAAGCTTTCTTT. The encoded protein is CASSLAGGRNTEAFF. The chain carries TRBV5-1 and TRBJ1-1, with D perhaps matching TRBD1 (5 bases). The CDR3 has 15 amino acids. CDR1 is SGHRS and CDR2 is YFSETQ in the germline V gene. V lost 0 bases and J lost 1, with 10 bases in between.